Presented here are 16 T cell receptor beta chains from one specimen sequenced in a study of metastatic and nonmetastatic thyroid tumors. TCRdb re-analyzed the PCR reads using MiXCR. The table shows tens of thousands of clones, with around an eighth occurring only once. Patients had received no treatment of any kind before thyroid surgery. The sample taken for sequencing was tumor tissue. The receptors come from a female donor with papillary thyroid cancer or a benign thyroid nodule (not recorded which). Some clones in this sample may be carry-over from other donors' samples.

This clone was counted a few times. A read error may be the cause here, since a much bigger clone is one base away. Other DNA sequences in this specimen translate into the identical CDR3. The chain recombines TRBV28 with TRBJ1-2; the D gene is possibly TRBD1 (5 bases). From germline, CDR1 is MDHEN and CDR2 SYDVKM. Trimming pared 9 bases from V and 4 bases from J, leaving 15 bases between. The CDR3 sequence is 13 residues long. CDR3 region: CASSPTGPYGYTF. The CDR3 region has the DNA TGTGCCAGTAGCCCCACAGGACCCTATGGCTACACCTTC.

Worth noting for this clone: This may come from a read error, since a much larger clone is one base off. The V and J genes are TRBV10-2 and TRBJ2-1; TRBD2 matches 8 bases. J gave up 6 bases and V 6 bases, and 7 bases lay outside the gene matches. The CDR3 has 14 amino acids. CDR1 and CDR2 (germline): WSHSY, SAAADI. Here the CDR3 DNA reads TGCGCCAGCAGCCTTATCGGGAGGGCCAATGAGCAGTTCTTC. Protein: CASSLIGRANEQFF.

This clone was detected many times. CDR3 residues: CASSWAHNPQETQYF. The CDR3 DNA sequence: TGTGCCAGCAGTTGGGCCCATAACCCCCAAGAGACCCAGTACTTC. This sequence joins TRBV27 and TRBJ2-5, with unresolved D. The CDR3 has 15 residues. The germline V gene has CDR1 MNHEY and CDR2 SMNVEV (reference sequence). V was cut by 4 bases and J by 1 base, with 13 bases left in between.

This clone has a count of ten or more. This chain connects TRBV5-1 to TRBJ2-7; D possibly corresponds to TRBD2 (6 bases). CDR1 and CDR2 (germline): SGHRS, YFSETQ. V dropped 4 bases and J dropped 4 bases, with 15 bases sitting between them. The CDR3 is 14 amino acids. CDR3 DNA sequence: TGCGCCAGCAGCCACGGGACTTCCCGTTACGAGCAGTACTTC. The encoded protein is CASSHGTSRYEQYF.

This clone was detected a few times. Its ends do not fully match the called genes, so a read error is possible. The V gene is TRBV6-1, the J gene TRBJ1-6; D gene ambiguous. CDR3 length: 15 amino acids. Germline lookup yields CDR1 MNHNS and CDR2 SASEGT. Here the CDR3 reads CASRGPSYYNSHLHF. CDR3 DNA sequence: TGTGCCAGCAGAGGACCGAGCTACTATAATTCACACCTCCACTTT.

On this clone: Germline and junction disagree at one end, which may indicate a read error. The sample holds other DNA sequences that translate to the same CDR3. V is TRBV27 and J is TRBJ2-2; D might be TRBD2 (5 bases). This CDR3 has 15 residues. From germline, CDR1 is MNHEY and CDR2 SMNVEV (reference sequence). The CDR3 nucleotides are TGTGCCAGCAGATCCCCCGGAGCTACCACCGGGGAGCTCTTTTTT. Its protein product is CASRSPGATTGELFF.

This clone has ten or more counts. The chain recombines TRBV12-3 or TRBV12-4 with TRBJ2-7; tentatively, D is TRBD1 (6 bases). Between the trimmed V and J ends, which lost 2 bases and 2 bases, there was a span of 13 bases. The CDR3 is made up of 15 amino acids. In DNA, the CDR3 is TGTGCCAGCAGTTTAAGGGGGAATCGCCCCTACGAGCAGTACTTC. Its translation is CASSLRGNRPYEQYF.

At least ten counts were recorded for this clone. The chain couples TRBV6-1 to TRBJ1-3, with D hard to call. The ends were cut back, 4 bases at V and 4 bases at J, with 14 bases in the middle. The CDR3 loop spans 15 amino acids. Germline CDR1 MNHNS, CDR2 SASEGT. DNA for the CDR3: TGTGCCAGCAGTGCCGAGGACCTTTGGGGAAACACCATATATTTT. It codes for CASSAEDLWGNTIYF.

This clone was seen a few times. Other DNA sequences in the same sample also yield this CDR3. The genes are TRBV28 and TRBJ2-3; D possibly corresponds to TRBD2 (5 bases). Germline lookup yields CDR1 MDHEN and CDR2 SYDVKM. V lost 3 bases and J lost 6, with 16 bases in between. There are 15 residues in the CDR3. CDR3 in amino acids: CASSFAGGPGDTQYF. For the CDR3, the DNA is TGTGCCAGCAGTTTCGCAGGAGGTCCGGGGGATACGCAGTATTTT.

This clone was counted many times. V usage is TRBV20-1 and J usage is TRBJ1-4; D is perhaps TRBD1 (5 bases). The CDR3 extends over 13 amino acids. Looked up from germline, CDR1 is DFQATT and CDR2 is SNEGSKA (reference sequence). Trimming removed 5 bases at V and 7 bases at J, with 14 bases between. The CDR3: CSAPGRLGEKLFF. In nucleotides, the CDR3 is TGCAGTGCTCCGGGACGTCTCGGTGAAAAACTGTTTTTT.

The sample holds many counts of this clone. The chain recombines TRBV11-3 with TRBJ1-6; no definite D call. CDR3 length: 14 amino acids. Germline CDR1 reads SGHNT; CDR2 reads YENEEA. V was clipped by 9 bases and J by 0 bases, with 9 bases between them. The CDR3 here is CARRPSSYNSPLHF. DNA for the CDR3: TGTGCCAGACGGCCGAGCTCCTATAATTCACCCCTCCACTTT.

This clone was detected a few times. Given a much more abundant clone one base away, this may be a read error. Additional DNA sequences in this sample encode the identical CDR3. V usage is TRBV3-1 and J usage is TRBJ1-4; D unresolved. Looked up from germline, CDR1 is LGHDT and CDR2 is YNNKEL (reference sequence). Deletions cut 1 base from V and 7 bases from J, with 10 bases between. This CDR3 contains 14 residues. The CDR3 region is CASSQGGSGEKLFF. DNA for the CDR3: TGTGCCAGCAGCCAAGGGGGTAGTGGTGAAAAACTGTTTTTT.

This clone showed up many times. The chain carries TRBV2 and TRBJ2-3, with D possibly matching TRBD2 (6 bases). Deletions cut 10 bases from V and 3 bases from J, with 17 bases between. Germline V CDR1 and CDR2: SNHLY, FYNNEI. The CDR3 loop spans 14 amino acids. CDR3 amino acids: CATLAMDGTDTQYF. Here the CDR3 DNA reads TGTGCCACCCTAGCGATGGATGGTACAGATACGCAGTATTTT. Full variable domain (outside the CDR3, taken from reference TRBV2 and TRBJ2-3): EPEVTQTPSHQVTQMGQEVILRCVPISNHLYFYWYRQILGQKVEFLVSFYNNEISEKSEIFDDQFSVERPDGSNFTLKIRSTKLEDSAMYFCATLAMDGTDTQYFGPGTRLTVL.

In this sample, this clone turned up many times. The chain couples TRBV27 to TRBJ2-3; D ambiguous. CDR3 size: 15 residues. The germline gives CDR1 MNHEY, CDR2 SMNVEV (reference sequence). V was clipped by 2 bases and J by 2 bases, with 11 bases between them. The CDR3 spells CASSLRSGATDTQYF. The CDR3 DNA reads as TGTGCCAGCAGTTTAAGGTCAGGAGCCACAGATACGCAGTATTTT.

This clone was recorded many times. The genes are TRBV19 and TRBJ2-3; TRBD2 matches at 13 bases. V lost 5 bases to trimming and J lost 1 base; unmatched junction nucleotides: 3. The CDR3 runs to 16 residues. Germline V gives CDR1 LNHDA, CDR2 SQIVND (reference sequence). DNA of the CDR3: TGTGCCAGTAGTTTCGGACTAGCGGGAGGCACAGATACGCAGTATTTT. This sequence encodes CASSFGLAGGTDTQYF.

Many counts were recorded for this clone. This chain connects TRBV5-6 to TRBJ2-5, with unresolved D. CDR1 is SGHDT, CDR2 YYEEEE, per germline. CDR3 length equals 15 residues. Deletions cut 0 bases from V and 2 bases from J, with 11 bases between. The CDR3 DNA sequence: TGTGCCAGCAGCTTGGCACCTTTGGGGCAAGAGACCCAGTACTTC. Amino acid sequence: CASSLAPLGQETQYF. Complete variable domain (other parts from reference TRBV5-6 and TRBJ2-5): DAGVTQSPTHLIKTRGQQVTLRCSPKSGHDTVSWYQQALGQGPQFIFQYYEEEERQRGNFPDRFSGHQFPNYSSELNVNALLLGDSALYLCASSLAPLGQETQYFGPGTRLLVL.